This is a list of T cell receptor beta chains from one sample in a study of blood T cell repertoires in COVID-19. Some clones are missing from TCRdb's copy, which holds only in-frame ones; the method was immunoSEQ multiplex PCR. The data contain some 220,000 clones, 70% to 90% of them singletons. Sequenced material: peripheral blood. The source of these receptors is a woman aged 55-70 years with active or convalescent COVID-19. CDR3s include the opening cysteine and the closing phenylalanine or tryptophan. D genes are given only for firm matches. Clone size appears in some rows only: once, few, many, or a class for an expanded clone.

>TRBJ2-2|TRBD2|once|TRBV2
TGTGCCAGCAGGGGTACTAGCGGACTATGGACCGGGGAGCTGTTTTTT
CASRGTSGLWTGELFF
>TRBJ2-5|TRBD1|NA|TRBV7-9
TGTGCCAGCAGCCCCCGGGACAGTATGTTAGAGACCCAGTACTTC
CASSPRDSMLETQYF
>TRBJ2-1|TRBD2|NA|TRBV5-1
TGCGCCAGCAGCCTACCCAGACTAGCGGGAGGCTGGAGCTCCTACAATGAGCAGTTCTTC
CASSLPRLAGGWSSYNEQFF
>TRBJ2-3|TRBD2|once|TRBV4-2
TGTGCCAGCAGCCAAGATAGCGCGGGGGGGAGCACAGATACGCAGTATTTT
CASSQDSAGGSTDTQYF
>TRBJ2-3|NA|NA|TRBV7-9
TGTGCCAGCAGCTTATTGACTAGCACAGATACGCAGTATTTT
CASSLLTSTDTQYF
>TRBJ1-1|NA|few|TRBV6-6
TGTGCCAGCATGAGGAACACTGAAGCTTTCTTT
CASMRNTEAFF
>TRBJ1-4|NA|NA|TRBV3-1/TRBV3-2
TGTGCCAGCAGCCAAGGCGGAGGAGGCGGTAATGAAAAACTGTTTTTT
CASSQGGGGGNEKLFF
>TRBJ1-2|TRBD1|NA|TRBV19
TGTGCCAGTAGTACGGGACAGGGGTATAACTATGGCTACACCTTC
CASSTGQGYNYGYTF
>TRBJ1-5|NA|NA|TRBV6-6
TGTGCCAGCAGTTACTCGCAGGGCATAGGACAGCCCCAGCATTTT
CASSYSQGIGQPQHF
>TRBJ1-1|NA|NA|TRBV5-1
TGCGCCAGCAGCTGGGCCAGCGGGGCTCGGGCTTTCTTT
CASSWASGARAFF
>TRBJ2-7|TRBD2|NA|TRBV5-1
TGCGCCAGCAGCTTGGGACTAGCGGGAAAGAGCTCCTACGAGCAGTACTTC
CASSLGLAGKSSYEQYF
>TRBJ2-1|NA|NA|TRBV7-8
TGTGCCAGCAAGCCTTCCTCCTACAATGAGCAGTTCTTC
CASKPSSYNEQFF
>TRBJ2-1|TRBD2|NA|TRBV3-1/TRBV3-2
TGTGCCAGCAGCCAAGTTAGCGGGAGCTCCTACAATGAGCAGTTCTTC
CASSQVSGSSYNEQFF
>TRBJ1-3|NA|NA|TRBV19
TGTGCCAGTAGTATAAGGCAGGATGGAAACACCATATATTTT
CASSIRQDGNTIYF
>TRBJ1-3|TRBD1|NA|TRBV18
TGTGCCAGCTCACCTAGGACAGGATCAAGATCTGGAAACACCATATATTTT
CASSPRTGSRSGNTIYF
>TRBJ2-6|TRBD1|few|TRBV7-8
TGTGCCACCCGGGACAGGGCCCCTGGGGCCAACGTCCTGACTTTC
CATRDRAPGANVLTF
>TRBJ2-3|NA|NA|TRBV28
TGTGCCAGCAGCCACCCGCCACGGGGACAAGATACGCAGTATTTT
CASSHPPRGQDTQYF
>TRBJ2-2|TRBD2|once|TRBV2
TGTGCCAGCACCGGGACTAGCGTGCGGACCGGGGAGCTGTTTTTT
CASTGTSVRTGELFF
>TRBJ1-5|TRBD1|NA|TRBV18
TGTGCCAGCTCCCAAGACAGGGGCAATCAGCCCCAGCATTTT
CASSQDRGNQPQHF
>TRBJ1-3|NA|NA|TRBV30
TGTGCCTGGAGGGGGATACAGGGTTCTGGAAACACCATATATTTT
CAWRGIQGSGNTIYF
>TRBJ1-3|NA|NA|TRBV6-6
TGTGCCAGTGAGAACGCTGGAAACACCATATATTTT
CASENAGNTIYF
>TRBJ2-1|TRBD2|NA|TRBV15
TGTGCCACCAGCAGAGCCGGGACTAGCGTCAATGAGCAGTTCTTC
CATSRAGTSVNEQFF
>TRBJ1-2|NA|NA|TRBV23-1
TGCGCCAGCAGTCAACCGTCGTACGCGGAACAGGGACATCGTAGCTATGGCTACACCTTC
CASSQPSYAEQGHRSYGYTF
>TRBJ1-1|TRBD1|once|TRBV11-2
TGTGCCAGCAGCTCTACTACAGGGGGGTTCACTGAAGCTTTCTTT
CASSSTTGGFTEAFF
>TRBJ2-3|NA|NA|TRBV2
TGTGCCAGCAGTAGCGGCGGGCGGGGCAGCACAGATACGCAGTATTTT
CASSSGGRGSTDTQYF
>TRBJ1-1|NA|NA|TRBV3-1/TRBV3-2
TGTGCCAGCAGCCAAACTGAAAACACTGAAGCTTTCTTT
CASSQTENTEAFF
>TRBJ2-5|NA|NA|TRBV11-2
TGTGCCAGCAGCTTAGATCACTTATCAGAGACCCAGTACTTC
CASSLDHLSETQYF
>TRBJ1-1|NA|NA|TRBV2
TGTGCCAGCAAAACAGGGATTTTGAACACTGAAGCTTTCTTT
CASKTGILNTEAFF
>TRBJ2-5|NA|NA|TRBV6-6
TGTGCCAGCAGTTACGGGAGGAGGGGTGGAGAGACCCAGTACTTC
CASSYGRRGGETQYF
>TRBJ1-2|TRBD1|NA|TRBV2
TGTGCCAGCAGGGACAGGGGGCCGAGCTATGGCTACACCTTC
CASRDRGPSYGYTF
>TRBJ2-1|TRBD2|few|TRBV7-9
TGTGCCAGCAGCTTACTAGCGGGGCCCCCCACGAATGAGCAGTTCTTC
CASSLLAGPPTNEQFF